This TCR beta chain was recovered during a study of cytotoxic CD8 clonotypes in ibrutinib-treated CLL (dated by TCRdb to the early 2020s). Concerning the study at large: In this cohort, around 15 patients were treatment-naive and fewer than 13 were relapsed/refractory, while around 18 had unmutated IGHV. Responses were partial in roughly 24 patients and complete in 2; after median approximately 69 months follow-up, about 14 stayed in remission and some twelve progressed. The response samples were drawn at a median of around eleven months into treatment, with a range of about 6 to 36 months. An average of approximately 260,000 productive templates and 94,082 productive rearrangements was obtained per sample. Of the 90 or so participants in the trial, about two dozen had longitudinal samples available. Cryopreserved peripheral blood mononuclear cells were obtained before treatment, at response, and at either sustained remission or disease progression. Every sample from remission and from progressive disease was obtained while the patients were still on ibrutinib. What the research found in general, with its limitations: At ibrutinib response clonality went up, during sustained remission it held steady, and at progression it dropped back toward baseline. Public clonotypes were rare and either contracted or stayed stable during treatment, and the rise in clonality at ibrutinib response reflected the expansion of private clonotypes. Lymph node repertoires were not examined, and the timing of sampling was not matched between patients in sustained remission and those whose disease progressed. Baseline clonality was found to be higher than that of age-matched healthy donors and was strongly correlated with circulating CD8+ T-cell counts.

On a MiSeq, deep resolution sequencing aimed for a depth between 1 in 1 million and 1 in 200,000 T cells, with each clonotype covered 10x on average. The immunoSEQ hsTCRB Kit was used to generate TCR beta libraries. In the source study's methods: ImmunoSEQ Data Assistant and ImmunoSEQ Analyzer were used for data analysis, and V, D and J genes were assigned according to IMGT definitions. Clonality, which ranges from 0 to 1, was calculated by subtracting the normalized Shannon entropy of productive rearrangement frequencies from one. Public clonotype analysis was restricted to overrepresented clonotypes comprising at least 0.05% of each patient's repertoire. Fewer than 15 repertoires from age-matched healthy donors, obtained from immuneACCESS, served as clonality controls. The table comes from immuneACCESS by way of TCRdb, which keeps in-frame sequences with V and J called. Part of the clones is missing from these tables; in studies checked, under half for an unresolved V gene and the rest for unknown reasons. D and trimming come from the DNA, and the V and J calls and clone size come from that table. For this sample there are 90,000 to 95,000 clones; 77% appear just once. Approximately 25% of the sample lies in the top ten.

Concerning this clone itself: The antigen it binds to is not known. One base away there is no much larger clone; base qualities are not given.

This specimen's time point label, interpreted: 24 months on ibrutinib. For TCR beta library preparation, roughly 2 micrograms of genomic DNA was extracted from cryopreserved PBMCs. Longitudinal blood samples from CLL patients on ibrutinib monotherapy underwent high-throughput TCR beta sequencing. Patients were enrolled in a phase 2 open-label single-center ibrutinib monotherapy trial. The TCR was taken from a human donor with chronic lymphocytic leukemia. The input for sequencing was PBMCs, taken after 24 months of ibrutinib treatment.

The DNA sequence follows: TGTGCCAGCAGCCCCTCCGGAGGCACAGATACGCAGTATTTT. Its translation is CASSPSGGTDTQYF. The receptor chain draws on TRBV6-4 and TRBJ2-3, with no confidently assigned D gene. V loses 6 bases, J loses 1 base, and the germline ends lie 11 bases apart. CDR3 length: 14 amino acids, cysteine to phenylalanine. CDR3 DNA is the only sequence kept; it has 42 bases, read in frame from the first base. Looking up the germline V gene yields CDR1 MRHNA and CDR2 SNTAGT.